The T cell receptor (beta chain) under discussion was sequenced for a study of neoadjuvant anti-PD-1 for oral cavity cancer. At the level of the study: Patients without progression received a fourth nivolumab dose around day 43, then surgical resection on days 50-56.

Most PBMC samples had around 480 ng input DNA in six replicates. Using immunoSEQ multiplex PCR, the repertoire was profiled, and TCRdb retains in-frame clones only, with some absent. The table has 60,000 to 80,000 clones, approximately 79% seen once. Blood cells were analyzed directly, without culture or expansion. The V end was cut by 11 bases, the J end by 6 bases, with 21 bases between. The CDR3 has 14 amino acids. Looked up from germline, CDR1 is LNHDA and CDR2 is SQIVND (reference sequence). The source material was PBMCs, sampled before nivolumab (anti-PD-1) treatment. The chain combines TRBV19 with TRBJ2-3; perhaps D is TRBD1 or TRBD2 (6 bases each). The origin of this receptor is a person aged 40 to 85 with oral cavity squamous cell carcinoma. The CDR3 loop is CAGSSTGAADTQYF. DNA of the CDR3: TGTGCCGGTTCTAGCACGGGGGCAGCGGATACGCAGTATTTT.